This paragraph reports one TCR beta chain. This record belongs to a study of blood T cell repertoires in COVID-19. CDR3 length: 15 amino acids. Germline CDR1 SEHNR, CDR2 FQNEAQ (reference sequence). Trimming took 2 bases from V and 0 from J, leaving 9 bases between them. Method: immunoSEQ multiplex PCR; TCRdb's copy keeps in-frame clones and lacks some. The repertoire holds 200,000 to 250,000 clones, with more than 80% as singletons. This clonotype was sampled from a woman of 80 years or more with COVID-19, enrolled during active disease. The chain employs TRBV7-9 and TRBJ2-3; D is possibly TRBD2 (6 bases). Sequenced: peripheral blood. CDR3 sequence reads: CASSLLSGSTDTQYF. CDR3 bases: TGTGCCAGCAGCTTATTGAGCGGGAGCACAGATACGCAGTATTTT. Filled out from reference TRBV7-9 and TRBJ2-3, the complete variable domain reads DTGVSQNPRHKITKRGQNVTFRCDPISEHNRLYWYRQTLGQGPEFLTYFQNEAQLEKSRLLSDRFSAERPKGSFSTLEIQRTEQGDSAMYLCASSLLSGSTDTQYFGPGTRLTVL.